A few counts support the clone carrying this T cell receptor beta chain. Its antigen is currently unknown. This entry belongs to a study of human T cells and chemical hapten exposure. Study-level results: TCRs exceeding 1 in 1000 frequency stayed unchanged with DPC sensitization.

CDR1 and CDR2 (germline): GTSNPN, SVGIG (reference sequence). V was shortened by 8 bases and J by 4 bases, with 17 bases between the two germline ends. The CDR3 is 13 residues long. One entry per CDR3 protein, called by TCRdb with MiXCR from the RACE reads. Altogether 350,000 to 400,000 distinct CDR3 sequences are present, 5.1% being singletons, with the ten largest covering approximately 2.8%. Documented time point: pre-sensitization, week 0. Treatment defined: therapeutic diphenylcyclopropenone sensitization with weekly scalp DPC. Those who donated were patients with alopecia, 18 to 70 years of age, and suitable for DPC.

The chain joins TRBV30 to TRBJ1-2; tentatively, D is TRBD1 (6 bases). This sequence was found in a woman aged 45-60 years with alopecia areata. Some clones in this sample may be carry-over from other donors' samples. The sequencing here drew on whole blood, taken in connection with sensitization to the hapten diphenylcyclopropenone (DPC). This chain's CDR3 is CAQSGTRTYGYTF. The CDR3 DNA reads as TGTGCCCAATCTGGGACACGGACCTATGGCTACACCTTC.